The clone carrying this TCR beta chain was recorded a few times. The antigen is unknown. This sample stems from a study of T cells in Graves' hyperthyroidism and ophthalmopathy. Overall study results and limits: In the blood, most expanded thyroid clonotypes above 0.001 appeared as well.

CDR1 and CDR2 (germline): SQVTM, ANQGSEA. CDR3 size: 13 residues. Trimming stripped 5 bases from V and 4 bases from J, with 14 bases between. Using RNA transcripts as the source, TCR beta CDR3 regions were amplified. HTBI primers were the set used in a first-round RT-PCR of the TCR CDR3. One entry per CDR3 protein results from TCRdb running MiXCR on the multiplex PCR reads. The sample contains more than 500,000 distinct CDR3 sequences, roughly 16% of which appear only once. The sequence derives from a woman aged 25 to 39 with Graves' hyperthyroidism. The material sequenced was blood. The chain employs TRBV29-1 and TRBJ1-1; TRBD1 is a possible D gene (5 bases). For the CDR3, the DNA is TGCAGCGTTTGGTCGGGGGTGACCACTGAAGCTTTCTTT. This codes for CSVWSGVTTEAFF.